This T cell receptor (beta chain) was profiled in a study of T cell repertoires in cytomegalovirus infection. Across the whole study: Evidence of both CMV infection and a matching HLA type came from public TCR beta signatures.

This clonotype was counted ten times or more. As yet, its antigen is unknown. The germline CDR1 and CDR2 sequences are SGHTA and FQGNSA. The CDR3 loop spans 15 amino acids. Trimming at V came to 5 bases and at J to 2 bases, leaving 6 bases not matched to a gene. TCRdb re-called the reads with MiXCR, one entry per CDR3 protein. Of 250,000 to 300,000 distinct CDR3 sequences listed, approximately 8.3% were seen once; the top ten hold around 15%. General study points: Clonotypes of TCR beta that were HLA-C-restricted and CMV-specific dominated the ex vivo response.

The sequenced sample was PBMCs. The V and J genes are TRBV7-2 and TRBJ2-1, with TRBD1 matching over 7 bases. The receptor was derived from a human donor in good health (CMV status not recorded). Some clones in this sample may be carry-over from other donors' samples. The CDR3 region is CASSVTGQTYNEQFF. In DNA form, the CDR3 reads TGTGCCAGCAGCGTTACGGGACAGACCTACAATGAGCAGTTCTTC. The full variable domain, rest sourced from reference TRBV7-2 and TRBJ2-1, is GAGVSQSPSNKVTEKGKDVELRCDPISGHTALYWYRQSLGQGLEFLIYFQGNSAPDKSGLPSDRFSAERTGGSVSTLTIQRTQQEDSAVYLCASSVTGQTYNEQFFGPGTRLTVL.